The source of this T cell receptor beta chain is a study of CD8 T cells in Susac syndrome. Background on the study: When blood was collected, patients with Susac syndrome were therapy-naive, were taking corticosteroids, or were receiving intravenous immunoglobulin alone.

An input of roughly 0.5 to 1 ug of RNA was subjected to reverse transcription using random hexamers. One entry per CDR3 protein results from TCRdb running MiXCR on the immunoSEQ multiplex PCR reads. Of about 190,000 distinct CDR3 sequences in the sample, just under 95% are singletons; the top ten hold about 0.15%. Germline-derived CDR1 and CDR2 are MDHEN and SYDVKM. V was pared by 3 bases and J by 7 bases, with 9 bases of the junction left unmatched. CDR3 length: 17 amino acids. Sequences were obtained from CD8+ T cells from PBMCs. V usage is TRBV28 and J usage is TRBJ2-1; 13 bases map to TRBD2. The receptor comes from a human donor with Susac syndrome. The CDR3 loop reads CASSFPLLAGGGNEQFF. In DNA, the CDR3 is TGTGCCAGCAGTTTCCCTCTACTAGCGGGAGGGGGTAATGAGCAGTTCTTC.